This TCR beta chain came from a study of response to subunit inactivated influenza vaccine. General study results and limits: Authors suggested each seasonal flu vaccination may recruit only limited numbers of new T cells.

MiXCR was run by TCRdb on the RT-PCR reads, yielding one entry per CDR3 protein. The sample has about 610,000 distinct CDR3 sequences, about 15% seen once. Worth noting for this clonotype: Its antigen is still unknown.

Trimming at V came to 5 bases and at J to 2 bases, leaving 8 bases not matched to a gene. The CDR3 runs to 16 residues. CDR1 is SGHNT, CDR2 YENEEA, per germline. This TCR was sampled from a man aged 45-65 years who received an inactivated influenza vaccine. V usage is TRBV11-3 and J usage is TRBJ2-1; 8 nucleotides agree with TRBD2. The sample was PBMCs from blood, taken 11 to 12 days after vaccination. This CDR3 reads CASSLAPGLAYNEQFF. DNA of the CDR3: TGTGCCAGCAGCCTCGCCCCGGGACTAGCCTACAATGAGCAGTTCTTC. Drawing the rest from reference TRBV11-3 and TRBJ2-1, the complete variable domain is EAGVVQSPRYKIIEKKQPVAFWCNPISGHNTLYWYLQNLGQGPELLIRYENEEAVDDSQLPKDRFSAERLKGVDSTLKIQPAELGDSAVYLCASSLAPGLAYNEQFFGPGTRLTVL.